Listed below are T cell receptor beta chains from one sample, sequenced in a study of early T cells in non-severe SARS-CoV-2 infection. TCRdb recomputed calls from the 5' RACE reads with MiXCR, one row per CDR3 protein. The sample shows some 96,000 distinct CDR3 sequences, about 10% of them seen only once. The material sequenced was whole blood, taken at baseline. The receptor source for this set is an adult who was a healthcare worker with PCR-confirmed SARS-CoV-2 infection or an uninfected control (not recorded which). Each CDR3 is given with its conserved first and last residue. D genes are given only for firm matches. Part of the rows lack a size; the others show once, few, many or a class for expanded clones.

>NA|TRBJ2-4|TRBV6-2/TRBV6-3|many
CASRVGWIQYF
TGTGCCAGCAGGGTCGGCTGGATTCAGTACTTC
>NA|TRBJ2-3|TRBV6-6|NA
CASSVQGFTDTQYF
TGTGCCAGCAGTGTACAGGGATTCACAGATACGCAGTATTTT
>NA|TRBJ2-2|TRBV6-6|few
CASSYSSNTGELFF
TGTGCCAGCAGTTACTCCTCGAACACCGGGGAGCTGTTTTTT
>NA|TRBJ2-3|TRBV4-2|many
CASSQGGRSTDTQYF
TGTGCCAGCAGCCAAGGAGGCAGGAGCACAGATACGCAGTATTTT
>TRBD2|TRBJ2-2|TRBV7-2|few
CASTRAGTSGPNTGELFF
TGTGCCAGCACCCGAGCCGGGACTAGCGGGCCGAACACCGGGGAGCTGTTTTTT
>NA|TRBJ2-7|TRBV6-2/TRBV6-3|few
CASSYSRSFHEQYF
TGTGCCAGCAGTTACTCGAGGAGCTTCCACGAGCAGTACTTC
>TRBD1|TRBJ2-5|TRBV29-1|few
CSVVTDRGRGKTQYF
TGCAGCGTAGTCACTGACAGGGGGCGCGGGAAGACCCAGTACTTC
>TRBD2|TRBJ2-1|TRBV19|many
CASSQGLAEYNEQFF
TGTGCCAGTAGTCAGGGACTAGCGGAGTACAATGAGCAGTTCTTC
>TRBD1|TRBJ2-7|TRBV5-8|NA
CASRGQPGYEQYF
TGTGCCAGCAGGGGACAGCCAGGATACGAGCAGTACTTC
>TRBD1|TRBJ1-4|TRBV6-4|few
CASSVDRGEKLFF
TGTGCCAGCAGCGTCGACAGGGGTGAAAAACTGTTTTTT
>NA|TRBJ2-7|TRBV11-2|few
CASSLSGLGYEQYF
TGTGCCAGCAGCCTAAGCGGGCTTGGCTACGAGCAGTACTTC
>TRBD2|TRBJ2-4|TRBV20-1|many
CSASGTSGSAYIQYF
TGCAGTGCTAGTGGGACTAGCGGGAGCGCGTACATTCAGTACTTC
>NA|TRBJ2-7|TRBV9|NA
CASSVGDVSSYEQYF
TGTGCCAGCAGCGTAGGGGACGTCAGCTCCTACGAGCAGTACTTC
>NA|TRBJ1-1|TRBV29-1|NA
CSVETFQAFEAFF
TGCAGCGTCGAGACTTTCCAGGCCTTTGAAGCTTTCTTT
>TRBD2|TRBJ2-7|TRBV4-3|many
CASSQGLAGSYEQYF
TGCGCCAGCAGCCAGGGACTAGCGGGCTCCTACGAGCAGTACTTC
>NA|TRBJ2-7|TRBV20-1|NA
CSASKAASRPYEQYF
TGCAGTGCCTCCAAGGCGGCTAGCAGACCCTACGAGCAGTACTTC
>NA|TRBJ2-2|TRBV19|many
CASSIGRTGPGAAGELFF
TGTGCCAGTAGTATTGGGAGGACAGGCCCTGGAGCAGCCGGGGAGCTGTTTTTT
>NA|TRBJ2-1|TRBV7-9|NA
CASSLSTELDEQFF
TGTGCCAGCAGCTTGTCGACTGAATTAGATGAGCAGTTCTTC
>NA|TRBJ2-3|TRBV20-1|few
CSGQGGADTQYF
TGCAGTGGGCAAGGGGGGGCAGATACGCAGTATTTT
>NA|TRBJ2-7|TRBV11-2|NA
CASSSLYEQYF
TGTGCCAGCAGCTCCTTATACGAGCAGTACTTC
>NA|TRBJ2-3|TRBV28|many
CASSLIGTLTTDTQYF
TGTGCCAGCAGCCTAATTGGGACTCTCACCACAGATACGCAGTATTTT
>NA|TRBJ1-3|TRBV29-1|many
CSVVQANSGNTIYF
TGCAGCGTTGTACAGGCCAACTCTGGAAACACCATATATTTT
>NA|TRBJ1-5|TRBV4-1|NA
CASSQDRWAKGRQPQHF
TGCGCCAGCAGCCAAGATCGGTGGGCAAAAGGGCGTCAGCCCCAGCATTTT
>NA|TRBJ2-2|TRBV7-3|many
CASSGGFSSAGELFF
TGTGCCAGCAGCGGGGGATTTAGTAGTGCCGGGGAGCTGTTTTTT
>NA|TRBJ2-3|TRBV14|NA
CASSQDRGAADTQYF
TGTGCCAGCAGCCAAGACAGGGGAGCGGCAGATACGCAGTATTTT
>NA|TRBJ2-3|TRBV29-1|NA
CSVGGRSSDTQYF
TGCAGCGTTGGAGGAAGATCCTCAGATACGCAGTATTTT
>TRBD2|TRBJ2-3|TRBV6-1|few
CASSEATSGATQYF
TGTGCCAGCAGTGAAGCGACTAGCGGGGCCACGCAGTATTTT